Following are 22 T cell receptor beta chains from one sample sequenced in a study of T cells in Graves' hyperthyroidism and ophthalmopathy. Amplification yielded TCR beta CDR3 regions, with RNA transcripts as the source. With the HTBI primer set, the TCR CDR3 went through a first round of RT-PCR. TCRdb recomputed calls from the multiplex PCR reads with MiXCR, one row per CDR3 protein. The data show about 710,000 distinct CDR3 sequences, 16% seen once. Sample: blood. Receptors originate from a man aged 18 to 29 with Graves' hyperthyroidism.

The sample holds many counts of this clonotype. This chain links TRBV28 with TRBJ2-7; tentative D call: TRBD1 (6 bases). Trimming stripped 7 bases from V and 5 bases from J, with 18 bases between. Germline-derived CDR1 and CDR2 are MDHEN and SYDVKM. CDR3 length: 14 amino acids. The CDR3 region has the DNA TGTGCCAGCACCGTGACAGGAAATCACAACGAGCAGTACTTC. Its protein is CASTVTGNHNEQYF.

This clonotype showed up many times. The genes are TRBV7-8 and TRBJ2-7, with 9 bases aligning to TRBD2. With 0 bases clipped from V and 3 bases from J, the junction kept 12 bases outside the gene matches. The CDR3 length is 18 residues. Germline V CDR1 and CDR2: SGHVS, FQNEAQ. The CDR3 region is CASSLARLPGLAHYEQYF. The CDR3 nucleotides are TGTGCCAGCAGCTTAGCGCGACTACCGGGACTAGCTCACTACGAGCAGTACTTC.

This clonotype was observed many times. The CDR3 here is CASNRGPDATEQFF. CDR3 DNA sequence: TGCGCCAGCAACCGGGGTCCGGATGCAACGGAGCAGTTCTTC. The rearrangement links TRBV5-1 to TRBJ2-1; possibly TRBD2 for D (5 bases). Germline assignment: CDR1 SGHRS and CDR2 YFSETQ. V was shortened by 6 bases and J by 10 bases, with 20 bases between the two germline ends. The CDR3 runs to 14 residues.

This clonotype came up a few times. J is TRBJ2-1 and V is TRBV4-1; maybe TRBD2 (6 bases). Germline values: CDR1 MGHRA, CDR2 YSYEKL. This CDR3 is 15 amino acids long. V was shortened by 0 bases and J by 6 bases, with 12 bases between the two germline ends. Written as DNA, the CDR3 is TGCGCCAGCAGCCAAGAGGGGACTCCTTCCAATGAGCAGTTCTTC. Translating it yields CASSQEGTPSNEQFF.

The V call is TRBV20-1, the J call TRBJ2-7, with 9 bases aligning to TRBD2. The CDR3 consists of 13 residues. The ends lost 6 bases at V and 0 bases at J; junction bases unmatched: 3. The germline V gene has CDR1 DFQATT and CDR2 SNEGSKA (reference sequence). The CDR3 protein is CSAAGGVSYEQYF. The CDR3 nucleotides are TGCAGTGCGGCGGGGGGGGTCTCCTACGAGCAGTACTTC.

This chain uses TRBV9 with TRBJ2-7; no firm D call. CDR3 length: 15 amino acids. In germline, CDR1 is SGDLS, CDR2 YYNGEE. Trimming shortened V by 0 bases and J by 4 bases, and 14 bases separated the two germline ends. The CDR3 is CASSVDESLIYEQYF. The CDR3 DNA sequence: TGTGCCAGCAGCGTAGACGAATCACTTATTTACGAGCAGTACTTC.

This chain's CDR3 is CASRTPGVDTEAFF. The DNA for the CDR3 is TGTGCCAGCAGGACCCCAGGGGTTGATACTGAAGCTTTCTTT. The chain carries TRBV25-1 and TRBJ1-1, with D possibly TRBD1 on 6 matching bases. The CDR3 loop spans 14 amino acids. Per germline, CDR1 MGHDK and CDR2 SYGVNS. V was trimmed by 6 bases and J by 5 bases, leaving 16 bases between them.

This clonotype was observed a handful of times. The chain combines TRBV27 with TRBJ2-7; 9 nucleotides agree with TRBD1. From germline, CDR1 is MNHEY and CDR2 SMNVEV (reference sequence). The CDR3 extends over 15 amino acids. V was pared by 0 bases and J by 7 bases, with 7 bases of the junction left unmatched. DNA of the CDR3: TGTGCCAGCAGTTTATCGAACAGGGGGCGAGAGGAGCAGTACTTC. Translation gives CASSLSNRGREEQYF.

The rearrangement uses TRBV10-3 and TRBJ2-1; D is unclear. Trimming shortened V by 0 bases and J by 14 bases, and 14 bases separated the two germline ends. The V gene's germline CDR1 is ENHRY and CDR2 SYGVKD. The CDR3 is 13 residues long. The CDR3 sequence is CAISESLTSVKFF. CDR3 DNA: TGTGCCATCAGTGAGTCACTGACCAGCGTTAAGTTCTTC.

Many counts were recorded for this clonotype. CDR3 residues: CASSDATASTSYEQYF. CDR3 coding DNA: TGTGCCAGCAGTGACGCGACAGCCAGTACCTCCTACGAGCAGTACTTC. The V call is TRBV2, the J call TRBJ2-7; tentatively, D is TRBD1 (5 bases). The V and J ends lost 3 bases and 0 bases respectively, with 15 bases between them. The CDR3 loop spans 16 amino acids. Per germline, CDR1 SNHLY and CDR2 FYNNEI.

This sequence joins TRBV20-1 and TRBJ2-1, with a weak D call TRBD2 (5 bases). The ends were cut back, 0 bases at V and 7 bases at J, with 10 bases in the middle. This CDR3 contains 13 residues. In germline, CDR1 is DFQATT, CDR2 SNEGSKA (reference sequence). The CDR3 loop reads CSARDRGWNEQFF. The CDR3 nucleotides read TGCAGTGCTAGAGATCGGGGATGGAATGAGCAGTTCTTC.

This clonotype was observed a handful of times. The rearrangement joins TRBV4-2 to TRBJ2-3; 12 bases align to TRBD2. The V and J ends lost 1 base and 0 bases, in that order; junction bases with no gene match: 2. The germline gives CDR1 LGHNA, CDR2 YNFKEQ. The CDR3 is made up of 17 amino acids. DNA for the CDR3: TGTGCCAGCAGCCAAGTCGGACTAGCGGGAAGCACAGATACGCAGTATTTT. It translates to CASSQVGLAGSTDTQYF.

In this sample, this clonotype turned up a few times. The CDR3 DNA reads TGCGCCAGCAGCCCCGGTGTCCGACAGGGGTGGGATAGCAATCAGCCCCAGCATTTT. Residues: CASSPGVRQGWDSNQPQHF. The chain joins TRBV5-1 to TRBJ1-5; 8 positions match TRBD1. This CDR3 is 19 amino acids long. Germline lookup yields CDR1 SGHRS and CDR2 YFSETQ. Trimming took 4 bases from V and 0 from J; bases not matched to a gene: 15.

This clonotype appeared a few times. The J gene is TRBJ1-1, the V gene TRBV20-1; no firm D call. Trimming took off 6 bases at V and 4 bases at J, with 12 bases between the two ends. This CDR3 is 12 amino acids long. Germline V gene sequence: CDR1 DFQATT, CDR2 SNEGSKA (reference sequence). The CDR3 reads CSAAGVGTEAFF. In nucleotides, the CDR3 is TGCAGTGCCGCCGGGGTGGGCACTGAAGCTTTCTTT.

In its sample, this clonotype was seen many times. The chain joins TRBV20-1 to TRBJ2-3, with D perhaps matching TRBD2 (6 bases). The CDR3 is 18 amino acids. V lost 6 bases and J lost 1, with 26 bases in between. Germline V gene data show CDR1 as DFQATT and CDR2 as SNEGSKA (reference sequence). CDR3 sequence (DNA): TGCAGTGCCCACGCCCCAGCTGGCGGCGGAGGGGGCACAGATACGCAGTATTTT. Amino acid sequence: CSAHAPAGGGGGTDTQYF.

A remark on this clonotype: A much larger clone differs by one base, so this may be a read error. The genes are TRBV4-2 and TRBJ2-1; 10 bases map to TRBD2. Germline assignment: CDR1 LGHNA and CDR2 YNFKEQ. The CDR3 extends over 16 amino acids. V gave up 2 bases and J gave up 8 bases; unmatched junction bases: 9. CDR3 protein: CASSQNLAGVEDEQFF. CDR3 nucleotides: TGTGCCAGCAGCCAAAATCTAGCGGGAGTAGAGGATGAGCAGTTCTTC.

V and J are TRBV5-1 and TRBJ2-1; 10 nucleotides match TRBD2. J was trimmed by 1 base and V by 9 bases; bases with no gene match: 25. CDR3 length equals 21 residues. Germline V gene lookup returns CDR1 SGHRS and CDR2 YFSETQ. The CDR3 nucleotides read TGCGCCACGAGGGGGAGGGGGGACGAGAGACTAGCGGGCAGGTCCTACAATGAGCAGTTCTTC. Encoded protein: CATRGRGDERLAGRSYNEQFF.

A note on this clonotype: A much larger clone lies one base from this, so it may be a read error. The chain carries TRBV12-3 or TRBV12-4 and TRBJ2-3; 10 nucleotides match TRBD2. Trimming took 6 bases from V and 1 from J; bases not matched to a gene: 7. This CDR3 spans 16 amino acids. CDR3 protein: CASRIERGGRTDTQYF. CDR3 DNA: TGTGCCAGCAGGATCGAGCGGGGGGGCCGCACAGATACGCAGTATTTT.

This clonotype was recorded at least ten times. The V and J genes are TRBV10-3 and TRBJ1-1, with TRBD1 identical over 7 bases. Germline V CDR1 and CDR2: ENHRY, SYGVKD. Losses at the gene ends were 7 bases for V and 3 bases for J; bases not matched to a gene: 8. There are 14 residues in the CDR3. The CDR3 here is CAIKKGQRDTEAFF. For the CDR3, the DNA is TGTGCCATCAAAAAGGGACAGCGTGACACTGAAGCTTTCTTT.

This sequence joins TRBV11-3 and TRBJ2-2, with 12 bases identical to TRBD2. The J segment lost 4 bases and the V segment lost 5 bases, leaving 5 bases of the junction unmatched. CDR1 is SGHNT, CDR2 YENEEA, per germline. This CDR3 is 16 amino acids long. Here the CDR3 DNA reads TGTGCCAGCAGCGGGGGGACTAGCGGGTCCACCGGGGAGCTGTTTTTT. This translates into CASSGGTSGSTGELFF.

The V call is TRBV6-1, the J call TRBJ1-2; D is uncertain. This CDR3 has 16 residues. Trimming left V 5 bases short and J 0 bases short, with 16 bases between. Germline V gene sequence: CDR1 MNHNS, CDR2 SASEGT. CDR3 nucleotides: TGTGCCAGCAGTTCCAGAGAAACAGCCACTAACTATGGCTACACCTTC. This translates into CASSSRETATNYGYTF.

This clonotype was detected many times. V is TRBV29-1 and J is TRBJ2-1; 14 nucleotides align to TRBD2. This CDR3 spans 16 amino acids. Unmatched junction bases numbered 15, after V lost 7 bases and J lost 10 bases. Germline CDR1 and CDR2: SQVTM and ANQGSEA. CDR3 amino acids: CSGSRAGLAGGNEQFF. The CDR3 coding sequence is TGCAGCGGAAGCAGAGCCGGACTAGCGGGAGGTAACGAGCAGTTCTTC.